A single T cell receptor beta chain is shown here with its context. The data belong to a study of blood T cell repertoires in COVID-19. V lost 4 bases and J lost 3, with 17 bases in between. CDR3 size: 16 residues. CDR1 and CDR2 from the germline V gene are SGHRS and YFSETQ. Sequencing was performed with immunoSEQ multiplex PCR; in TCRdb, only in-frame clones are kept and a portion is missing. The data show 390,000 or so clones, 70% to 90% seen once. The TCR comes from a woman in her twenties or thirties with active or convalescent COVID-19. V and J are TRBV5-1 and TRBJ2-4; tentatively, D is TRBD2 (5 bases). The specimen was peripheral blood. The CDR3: CASSPMGVLGKNIQYF. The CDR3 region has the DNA TGCGCCAGCAGCCCAATGGGAGTTTTGGGCAAAAACATTCAGTACTTC.